The 5 T cell receptor beta chains reported below all come from one sample, sequenced in a study of T cells in Graves' hyperthyroidism and ophthalmopathy. RNA transcripts yielded amplified TCR beta CDR3 regions. With the HTBI primer set, the TCR CDR3 went through a first round of RT-PCR. From the multiplex PCR reads, TCRdb called clonotypes with MiXCR, one entry per CDR3 protein. The sample includes 500,000 to 700,000 distinct CDR3 sequences, 16% of them seen just once. Sequenced material: blood. Receptors originate from a woman aged 18-30 years with Graves' hyperthyroidism.

At least ten counts were recorded for this clonotype. The chain joins TRBV12-3 or TRBV12-4 to TRBJ2-5, with 9 bases that match TRBD1. The CDR3 contains 15 residues. The J segment lost 4 bases and the V segment lost 5 bases, leaving 8 bases of the junction unmatched. The CDR3 DNA is TGTGCCAGCAGTGCCGGGACAGGGAATGGAGAGACCCAGTACTTC. Protein: CASSAGTGNGETQYF.

V and J are TRBV12-3 or TRBV12-4 and TRBJ2-2; D is perhaps TRBD1 (6 bases). Deletions cut 5 bases from V and 2 bases from J, with 12 bases between. The CDR3 extends over 15 amino acids. Written as DNA, the CDR3 is TGTGCCAGCAGTCATGGGACACCTAACACCGGGGAGCTGTTTTTT. Its translation is CASSHGTPNTGELFF.

This clonotype was recorded a few times. The V gene is TRBV10-3, the J gene TRBJ1-6; 8 bases line up with TRBD1. The CDR3 is 13 residues long. V lost 6 bases and J lost 7; bases outside the gene matches: 2. Germline loops: CDR1 ENHRY, CDR2 SYGVKD. The CDR3 nucleotides are TGTGCCATCAGCGGGACAGGCAATTCACCCCTCCACTTT. Amino acids: CAISGTGNSPLHF.

In this sample, this clonotype turned up a few times. The CDR3 region is CAISATSGRAGEQFF. CDR3 DNA: TGTGCCATCAGTGCGACTAGCGGGAGGGCCGGTGAGCAGTTCTTC. The V gene is TRBV10-3, the J gene TRBJ2-1; TRBD2 matches 14 bases. Trimming took 4 bases from V and 9 from J; bases not matched to a gene: 5. There are 15 residues in the CDR3. Per the germline V gene, CDR1 is ENHRY and CDR2 is SYGVKD.

The chain carries TRBV7-2 and TRBJ2-3; D gene unclear. CDR3 length: 16 amino acids. Germline V gene lookup returns CDR1 SGHTA and CDR2 FQGNSA. Trimming took 1 base from V and 0 from J, leaving 11 bases between them. This CDR3 is CASSLVSVTSTDTQYF. Written as DNA, the CDR3 is TGTGCCAGCAGCTTAGTGTCCGTCACTAGCACAGATACGCAGTATTTT.